This T cell receptor beta chain was sequenced during a study of tumor-infiltrating lymphocytes in primary liver carcinoma. Study-level information: Donors had hepatocellular carcinoma or combined HCC and intrahepatic cholangiocarcinoma. Between 4.2 and 10 cm across, the tumors were all of stage T1-T3 N0M0. General study results and limits: Lesser overlap characterized tumor-adjacent and tumor-blood pairs relative to tumor region pairs.

CDR1 is SGHDN, CDR2 FVKESK, per germline. The CDR3 sequence is 14 residues long. DNA and RNA were both co-extracted from about 20-30 mg of bulk tissue that had not been sorted. Worth noting for this clonotype: Its antigen is still unknown. A clone one base away is much larger, so this may be a read error.

Starting from 500 ng of total RNA, TCR beta cDNA was produced with a primer in the constant region. Slightly modified ARM-PCR, run as three nested multiplex PCR rounds, produced the TCR beta libraries. Running roughly 10 cycles apiece, the first two PCR rounds relied on TRBV1-TRBV30 forward primers together with a C-beta reverse primer. MiXCR, run by TCRdb on the multiplex PCR reads, gives a single entry per CDR3 protein. The sample records roughly 86,000 distinct CDR3 sequences, just under 70% being singletons. Sequencing was carried out using tumor-adjacent normal liver tissue. The receptor's source is a man in his forties or fifties with primary liver carcinoma and hepatitis B virus infection. The rearrangement joins TRBV14 to TRBJ2-1; D may be TRBD2 (6 bases). The DNA for the CDR3 is TGTGTCAGCAGGGCGTGGGGGGTCTCCAATGAGCAGTTCTTC. Translated: CVSRAWGVSNEQFF.